The TCR beta chain described here comes from a study of control samples from healthy donors and cancer patients. TCRdb keeps only in-frame clones here, not all; method: immunoSEQ multiplex PCR. Counted here are some 150,000 clones, 85% to 95% occurring once; the ten biggest clones make up less than 15%. Germline loops: CDR1 MNHEY, CDR2 SMNVEV (reference sequence). The CDR3 sequence is 16 residues long. V dropped 4 bases and J dropped 3 bases, with 18 bases sitting between them. The receptor's source is a man aged 35 to 55 in good health. Sequencing was carried out using blood. V and J are TRBV27 and TRBJ1-2; D is perhaps TRBD1 (6 bases). CDR3 DNA sequence: TGTGCCAGCAGTTCCCCTCACAGGGAAGGGGACTATGGCTACACCTTC. Protein product: CASSSPHREGDYGYTF.